Each of the 9 T cell receptor beta chains below was sequenced from the same sample in a study of CXCR3-negative and CXCR3-positive naive CD8 T cells. cDNA libraries for TRB were generated by 5' RACE incorporating UMI labels. TCRdb re-called the 5' RACE reads; one entry per CDR3 protein, DNA not given. This sample's table has some 28,000 distinct CDR3 sequences. The sequenced material came from memory CD8+ T cells from blood. The receptors stem from a human donor in good health. Some clones in this sample may be carry-over from other donors' samples.

The genes are TRBV7-6 and TRBJ1-2; the D call from TCRdb, TRBD1, cannot be confirmed without DNA. The CDR3 sequence is 15 residues long. Germline-derived CDR1 and CDR2 are SGHVS and FNYEAQ. The CDR3 here is CASSLDLTGGYGYTF. Full variable domain (remainder filled in from reference TRBV7-6 and TRBJ1-2): GAGVSQSPRYKVTKRGQDVALRCDPISGHVSLYWYRQALGQGPEFLTYFNYEAQQDKSGLPNDRFSAERPEGSISTLTIQRTEQRDSAMYRCASSLDLTGGYGYTFGSGTRLTVV.

The chain carries TRBV28 and TRBJ2-2; TCRdb selects TRBD1, and the lack of DNA leaves this call unchecked. This CDR3 spans 17 amino acids. Germline lookup yields CDR1 MDHEN and CDR2 SYDVKM. CDR3: CASSPLSRAWGTGELFF.

This chain connects TRBV29-1 to TRBJ1-2; with no DNA, the TCRdb D assignment of TRBD1 cannot be verified. Germline lookup yields CDR1 SQVTM and CDR2 ANQGSEA. The CDR3 spans 13 residues. The CDR3 reads CSVPTGRDYGYTF.

The genes are TRBV30 and TRBJ2-7. This CDR3 has 13 residues. The germline V gene has CDR1 GTSNPN and CDR2 SVGIG (reference sequence). CDR3 sequence: CAWSVGQTYEQYF.

The V gene is TRBV7-8, the J gene TRBJ1-1. The CDR3 is 15 residues long. The V gene's germline CDR1 is SGHVS and CDR2 FQNEAQ. The CDR3 spells CASSVLHGEDTEAFF.

The J gene is TRBJ1-1, the V gene TRBV21-1. TRBV21-1 is a recognized pseudogene. CDR3 length: 12 amino acids. CDR3 residues: CASSKGDTEAFF.

The chain links TRBV6-2 or TRBV6-3 to TRBJ2-7; without DNA, the TCRdb call of TRBD1 cannot be checked. Germline CDR1 MNHEY, CDR2 SVGEGT. This CDR3 has 15 residues. CDR3 in amino acids: CASSYGGTGSEEQYF.

The V call is TRBV5-1, the J call TRBJ2-7; TCRdb proposes TRBD1, but this gene call is untestable without DNA. CDR3 length: 14 amino acids. Germline loops: CDR1 SGHRS, CDR2 YFSETQ. CDR3 sequence reads: CASSTGTGPDEQYF.

This rearrangement joins TRBV27 to TRBJ2-7; TCRdb selects TRBD1, and the lack of DNA leaves this call unchecked. Germline-derived CDR1 and CDR2 are MNHEY and SMNVEV (reference sequence). This CDR3 spans 16 amino acids. This CDR3 reads CASSFSGQGSSYEQYF.